This T cell receptor (beta chain) was captured in a study of T cells in Graves' hyperthyroidism and ophthalmopathy. CDR1 is SGHNT, CDR2 YENEEA, per germline. The trim removed 10 bases at V and 9 bases at J, leaving 5 bases unmatched. CDR3 length equals 11 residues. The investigators amplified TCR beta CDR3 regions from RNA transcripts. RT-PCR in the first round (using the HTBI primer set) targeted the TCR CDR3. MiXCR, applied by TCRdb to the multiplex PCR reads, yields one record per CDR3 protein. The data show more than 350,000 distinct CDR3 sequences, about 18% seen once. Comments on this clonotype: As yet, its antigen is unknown.

General study results and limits: Most clonotypes expanded in thyroid above 0.001 were likewise present in blood. Ophthalmopathy, which appeared later, was predicted by the model a median about 6 months before onset.

The TCR originated in a woman under 40 with Graves' hyperthyroidism that later progressed to Graves' ophthalmopathy. The chain has TRBV11-3 and TRBJ2-1; TRBD2 matches at 8 bases. Sequences were obtained from blood. The CDR3 sequence: CATSSGGEQFF. The CDR3 nucleotides read TGTGCCACCTCGAGCGGGGGTGAGCAGTTCTTC.